A selection of T cell receptor beta chains follows, all from one sample in a study of blood T cell repertoires in COVID-19. The assay was immunoSEQ multiplex PCR, and TCRdb's table has in-frame clones only and misses some. The repertoire holds fewer than 200,000 clones, with roughly 82% as singletons. The specimen sequenced was peripheral blood. The receptors originated from a woman aged 70-85 years with acute or convalescent COVID-19. The CDR3 runs from the conserved cysteine through the conserved F or W. The D gene is left open where the match is weak. Some rows have no size entry. The others give once, few or many, or a class for an expanded clone.

abundance: NA; j_gene: TRBJ1-2; v_gene: TRBV5-1; d_gene: TRBD1; CDR3nt: TGCGCCAGCAGCTTGCTGGGGACAGGGGCTAACTATGGCTACACCTTC; CDR3aa: CASSLLGTGANYGYTF
abundance: NA; j_gene: TRBJ2-7; v_gene: TRBV24-1; d_gene: TRBD1; CDR3nt: TGTGCCACCAGTGATGGTAGACAGGGGGCGGTTCGGTACTTC; CDR3aa: CATSDGRQGAVRYF
abundance: NA; j_gene: TRBJ2-6; v_gene: TRBV7-2; d_gene: TRBD1; CDR3nt: TGTGCCAGCAGCTCTCCGGGACAGGGGGCAAGAGGGGCCAACGTCCTGACTTTC; CDR3aa: CASSSPGQGARGANVLTF
abundance: NA; j_gene: TRBJ2-1; v_gene: TRBV10-3; d_gene: NA; CDR3nt: TGTGCCATCAGTGAGTCCGTAGCGGTAGACAATGAGCAGTTCTTC; CDR3aa: CAISESVAVDNEQFF
abundance: once; j_gene: TRBJ1-1; v_gene: TRBV6-5; d_gene: TRBD1; CDR3nt: TGTGCCAGCAGTAACAGGGGACTTAAGACTGAAGCTTTCTTT; CDR3aa: CASSNRGLKTEAFF
abundance: NA; j_gene: TRBJ1-5; v_gene: TRBV24-1; d_gene: NA; CDR3nt: TGTGCCACCAGTGGGCAGGGTGGGCAGCCCCAGCATTTT; CDR3aa: CATSGQGGQPQHF
abundance: NA; j_gene: TRBJ2-1; v_gene: TRBV7-2; d_gene: NA; CDR3nt: TGTGCCAGCAGCGTTCAGACTGGCCGCGGGAATGAGCAGTTCTTC; CDR3aa: CASSVQTGRGNEQFF
abundance: NA; j_gene: TRBJ2-7; v_gene: TRBV2; d_gene: NA; CDR3nt: TGTGCCAGCAGTGGGGGTGGTGGGAGCCCGCAGTACTTC; CDR3aa: CASSGGGGSPQYF
abundance: NA; j_gene: TRBJ2-5; v_gene: TRBV29-1; d_gene: NA; CDR3nt: TGCAGCGCTGGGGGCTTCCAAGAGACCCAGTACTTC; CDR3aa: CSAGGFQETQYF
abundance: NA; j_gene: TRBJ2-5; v_gene: TRBV5-6; d_gene: NA; CDR3nt: TGTGCCAGCAGCTTGTGGAGGGCTGAGACCCAGTACTTC; CDR3aa: CASSLWRAETQYF
abundance: NA; j_gene: TRBJ1-1; v_gene: TRBV4-1; d_gene: NA; CDR3nt: TGCGCCAGCAGCCTACAGGGGAACACTGAAGCTTTCTTT; CDR3aa: CASSLQGNTEAFF
abundance: NA; j_gene: TRBJ1-4; v_gene: TRBV6-6; d_gene: TRBD1; CDR3nt: TGTGCCAGCAGTTACTCGGACAGGGACAGCGGAAAACTGTTTTTT; CDR3aa: CASSYSDRDSGKLFF
abundance: NA; j_gene: TRBJ2-2; v_gene: TRBV9; d_gene: NA; CDR3nt: TGTGCCAGCAGCTCCGGGACAAACTCGGTCGGGGAGCTGTTTTTT; CDR3aa: CASSSGTNSVGELFF
abundance: NA; j_gene: TRBJ1-1; v_gene: TRBV5-1; d_gene: NA; CDR3nt: TGCGCCAGCAGCTCCCCAGCGCAGACCGAAGCTTTCTTT; CDR3aa: CASSSPAQTEAFF
abundance: NA; j_gene: TRBJ2-2; v_gene: TRBV28; d_gene: NA; CDR3nt: TGTGCCAGCACCCGAAATTCAGCGAACACCGGGGAGCTGTTTTTT; CDR3aa: CASTRNSANTGELFF
abundance: NA; j_gene: TRBJ2-3; v_gene: TRBV6-1; d_gene: TRBD1; CDR3nt: TGTGCCAGCAGTGAAGCTGGGGACAGTAGCACAGATACGCAGTATTTT; CDR3aa: CASSEAGDSSTDTQYF
abundance: NA; j_gene: TRBJ2-7; v_gene: TRBV9; d_gene: TRBD1; CDR3nt: TGTGCCAGCAGCGTAGAAGGGACAGGGGGCTACGAGCAGTACTTC; CDR3aa: CASSVEGTGGYEQYF
abundance: NA; j_gene: TRBJ1-5; v_gene: TRBV6-2/TRBV6-3; d_gene: NA; CDR3nt: TGTGCCAGCAGTTACGAATACAGACCTAACGGAAGCAATCAGCCCCAGCATTTT; CDR3aa: CASSYEYRPNGSNQPQHF
abundance: NA; j_gene: TRBJ2-1; v_gene: TRBV4-3; d_gene: TRBD1; CDR3nt: TGCGCCAGCAGCGAGGGGACAGGGACTTCCTACAATGAGCAGTTCTTC; CDR3aa: CASSEGTGTSYNEQFF
abundance: NA; j_gene: TRBJ1-4; v_gene: TRBV10-3; d_gene: TRBD1; CDR3nt: TGTGCCATCAGTGGTGGGCAGGGGGATGAAAAACTGTTTTTT; CDR3aa: CAISGGQGDEKLFF
abundance: NA; j_gene: TRBJ2-1; v_gene: TRBV21-1; d_gene: NA; CDR3nt: TGTGCCAGCAGCCCCAAGCGGGAGGGGTACAATGAGCAGTTCTTC; CDR3aa: CASSPKREGYNEQFF
abundance: NA; j_gene: TRBJ1-4; v_gene: TRBV3-1/TRBV3-2; d_gene: TRBD1; CDR3nt: TGTGCCAGCAGCAGCCGGGACAGTAATGAAAAACTGTTTTTT; CDR3aa: CASSSRDSNEKLFF
abundance: few; j_gene: TRBJ2-1; v_gene: TRBV7-2; d_gene: TRBD1; CDR3nt: TGTGCCAGCAGCGATGGGACAGGGAGCTCCAATGAGCAGTTCTTC; CDR3aa: CASSDGTGSSNEQFF
abundance: NA; j_gene: TRBJ1-5; v_gene: TRBV28; d_gene: TRBD1; CDR3nt: TGTGCCAGCAGTCCAGGGACAGGGCTCAATCAGCCCCAGCATTTT; CDR3aa: CASSPGTGLNQPQHF
abundance: NA; j_gene: TRBJ2-7; v_gene: TRBV2; d_gene: NA; CDR3nt: TGTGCCAGCAGTGAAAGGGGCTACGAGCAGTACTTC; CDR3aa: CASSERGYEQYF
abundance: NA; j_gene: TRBJ2-5; v_gene: TRBV5-4; d_gene: TRBD1; CDR3nt: TGTGCCAGCAGCTTAAGCAACAGGGGCACAGAGACCCAGTACTTC; CDR3aa: CASSLSNRGTETQYF
abundance: once; j_gene: TRBJ2-5; v_gene: TRBV5-1; d_gene: NA; CDR3nt: TGCGCCAGCAGCCCACTGATGAGTAAAGAGACCCAGTACTTC; CDR3aa: CASSPLMSKETQYF
abundance: NA; j_gene: TRBJ1-6; v_gene: TRBV6-6; d_gene: NA; CDR3nt: TGTGCCAGCAGCCTCCGGGACACCAATTCACCCCTCCACTTT; CDR3aa: CASSLRDTNSPLHF
abundance: NA; j_gene: TRBJ1-2; v_gene: TRBV6-5; d_gene: NA; CDR3nt: TGTGCCAGCAGTTCCCTTAAGGTTTTTCTAGGTTCTGGCTACACCTTC; CDR3aa: CASSSLKVFLGSGYTF
abundance: NA; j_gene: TRBJ1-1; v_gene: TRBV7-9; d_gene: NA; CDR3nt: TGTGCCAGCAGCTCAACAGAAGACGAGGAAGCTTTCTTT; CDR3aa: CASSSTEDEEAFF
abundance: NA; j_gene: TRBJ1-1; v_gene: TRBV5-1; d_gene: NA; CDR3nt: TGCGCCAGCAGCTTGTATCCGGGTTCTGAAGCTTTCTTT; CDR3aa: CASSLYPGSEAFF
abundance: NA; j_gene: TRBJ2-1; v_gene: TRBV25-1; d_gene: TRBD2; CDR3nt: TGTGCCAGCAGTGGGGGACTAGCGGGAGAGTATTCGGTAGATGAGCAGTTCTTC; CDR3aa: CASSGGLAGEYSVDEQFF
abundance: NA; j_gene: TRBJ2-5; v_gene: TRBV24-1; d_gene: NA; CDR3nt: TGTGCCACCAGTAGCCGTAGAGGGGGCCAAGAGACCCAGTACTTC; CDR3aa: CATSSRRGGQETQYF
abundance: few; j_gene: TRBJ1-3; v_gene: TRBV7-2; d_gene: TRBD1; CDR3nt: TGTGCCAGCAGTCCAACAGGGGGAGGAAACACCATATATTTT; CDR3aa: CASSPTGGGNTIYF
abundance: NA; j_gene: TRBJ2-1; v_gene: TRBV7-9; d_gene: TRBD2; CDR3nt: TGTGCCAGCAGCCGACTAGCGGTGGACAATGAGCAGTTCTTC; CDR3aa: CASSRLAVDNEQFF
abundance: NA; j_gene: TRBJ2-1; v_gene: TRBV18; d_gene: TRBD2; CDR3nt: TGTGCCAGCTCCCCACTTGGGCTAGCGGACTACAATGAGCAGTTCTTC; CDR3aa: CASSPLGLADYNEQFF
abundance: few; j_gene: TRBJ1-1; v_gene: TRBV5-6; d_gene: NA; CDR3nt: TGTGCCAGCAGCTTGGGAACAGAAGCTTTCTTT; CDR3aa: CASSLGTEAFF
abundance: NA; j_gene: TRBJ1-2; v_gene: TRBV7-2; d_gene: TRBD1; CDR3nt: TGTGCCACCCAATCCTTCCCGGGACAGGGTCTTGGCTACACCTTC; CDR3aa: CATQSFPGQGLGYTF
abundance: NA; j_gene: TRBJ2-2; v_gene: TRBV9; d_gene: NA; CDR3nt: TGTGCCAGCAGCGTAGATGCTAAAGACAACATTATTTACACCGGGGAGCTGTTTTTT; CDR3aa: CASSVDAKDNIIYTGELFF
abundance: NA; j_gene: TRBJ1-2; v_gene: TRBV5-1; d_gene: NA; CDR3nt: TGCGCCAGCAGCTTGAGTCAGGGCTATGGCTACACCTTC; CDR3aa: CASSLSQGYGYTF
abundance: NA; j_gene: TRBJ1-2; v_gene: TRBV11-2; d_gene: NA; CDR3nt: TGTGCCAGCAGCCCCCGACCTACAGATGGCTACACCTTC; CDR3aa: CASSPRPTDGYTF
abundance: NA; j_gene: TRBJ1-3; v_gene: TRBV5-1; d_gene: NA; CDR3nt: TGCGCCAGCAGCAAAACGCCCGCCAGGGCTGGAAACACCATATATTTT; CDR3aa: CASSKTPARAGNTIYF
abundance: NA; j_gene: TRBJ2-5; v_gene: TRBV6-5; d_gene: TRBD2; CDR3nt: TGTGCCAGCAGTTACTACGGGACTACTAAAGAGACCCAGTACTTC; CDR3aa: CASSYYGTTKETQYF
abundance: NA; j_gene: TRBJ2-7; v_gene: TRBV6-5; d_gene: TRBD1; CDR3nt: TGTGCCAGCAGTTTAGGGACAGCGAGCCTCTACGAGCAGTACTTC; CDR3aa: CASSLGTASLYEQYF
abundance: NA; j_gene: TRBJ1-4; v_gene: TRBV5-1; d_gene: NA; CDR3nt: TGCGCCAGCAGCTTGGATAGGGGAAGGGGTGAAAAACTGTTTTTT; CDR3aa: CASSLDRGRGEKLFF
abundance: NA; j_gene: TRBJ1-6; v_gene: TRBV6-6; d_gene: NA; CDR3nt: TGTGCCAGCAGTCCTAGGTCGGGTTCACCCCTCCACTTT; CDR3aa: CASSPRSGSPLHF
abundance: NA; j_gene: TRBJ1-3; v_gene: TRBV6-8; d_gene: NA; CDR3nt: TGTGCCAGTAGGATACAGACCTCTGGAAACACCATATATTTT; CDR3aa: CASRIQTSGNTIYF
abundance: NA; j_gene: TRBJ2-3; v_gene: TRBV7-2; d_gene: TRBD2; CDR3nt: TGTGCCAGCAGCTATAGCGGGGTGGGCGATACGCAGTATTTT; CDR3aa: CASSYSGVGDTQYF
abundance: NA; j_gene: TRBJ1-4; v_gene: TRBV11-1; d_gene: NA; CDR3nt: TGTGCCAGCAGCCAGTTCCGGGGGACTAATGAAAAACTGTTTTTT; CDR3aa: CASSQFRGTNEKLFF
abundance: few; j_gene: TRBJ2-3; v_gene: TRBV19; d_gene: TRBD1; CDR3nt: TGTGCCAGTAGTAACAGGGGGCCGTCTTCCACAGATACGCAGTATTTT; CDR3aa: CASSNRGPSSTDTQYF
abundance: NA; j_gene: TRBJ2-7; v_gene: TRBV6-1; d_gene: TRBD2; CDR3nt: TGTGCCAGCAGTGAAGCTCCCGCCGGACTAGCGCCGACCTACGAGCAGTACTTC; CDR3aa: CASSEAPAGLAPTYEQYF
abundance: few; j_gene: TRBJ2-5; v_gene: TRBV5-1; d_gene: NA; CDR3nt: TGCGCCAGCAGCTTTGGAGGGGAGGAGACCCAGTACTTC; CDR3aa: CASSFGGEETQYF
abundance: NA; j_gene: TRBJ1-2; v_gene: TRBV7-2; d_gene: NA; CDR3nt: TGTGCCAGCAGCTTTCGGCAGGGCAATGGGGTTCATGGCTACACCTTC; CDR3aa: CASSFRQGNGVHGYTF
abundance: NA; j_gene: TRBJ2-7; v_gene: TRBV27; d_gene: TRBD1; CDR3nt: TGTGCCAGCGCTGGGACAGTGACTTCCTACGAGCAGTACTTC; CDR3aa: CASAGTVTSYEQYF